These T cell receptor beta chains were read from a single sample in a study of cytomegalovirus exposure and HLA in healthy donors. Data came from immunoSEQ multiplex PCR; TCRdb stores just in-frame clones and leaves some out. The sample has some 93,000 clones, roughly 10% seen once. Source material: PBMCs. All receptors derive from a man aged 50-60 years in good health and CMV-seropositive. The CDR3 runs from the conserved cysteine through the conserved F or W. D genes are given only for firm matches. Rows may omit the clone size; those that give it use once, few, many or a size class.

cdr3_aa cdr3_nt j_call v_call clone_size d_call
CASSLPGVRLNEQFF TGTGCCAGCAGCTTACCGGGAGTTAGGCTCAATGAGCAGTTCTTC TRBJ2-1 TRBV5-4 many NA
CASKDQGAETQYF TGCGCCAGCAAGGACCAAGGGGCAGAGACCCAGTACTTC TRBJ2-5 TRBV5-1 NA NA
CASSIDAGGSYNEQFF TGTGCCAGCAGTATAGACGCCGGGGGCTCCTACAATGAGCAGTTCTTC TRBJ2-1 TRBV7-9 NA NA
CASSQSGTGGAEQYF TGTGCCAGCAGCCAATCCGGGACAGGGGGCGCGGAGCAGTACTTC TRBJ2-7 TRBV5-4 few TRBD1
CASSMEREGYNEQFF TGTGCCAGTAGTATGGAACGGGAGGGGTACAATGAGCAGTTCTTC TRBJ2-1 TRBV19 few TRBD2
CASSVGETNIQYF TGTGCCAGCAGCGTAGGGGAGACAAACATTCAGTACTTC TRBJ2-4 TRBV9 few NA
CASSPFGKADDTEAFF TGTGCCAGCTCACCATTCGGAAAGGCGGATGACACTGAAGCTTTCTTT TRBJ1-1 TRBV18 NA NA
CASSKKKHEQYF TGTGCCAGCAGCAAGAAGAAGCACGAGCAGTACTTC TRBJ2-7 TRBV21-1 few NA
CASSGRTGLYQETQYF TGTGCCAGCAGCGGTAGGACAGGTCTCTACCAAGAGACCCAGTACTTC TRBJ2-5 TRBV13 NA TRBD1
CSARDSNEKLFF TGCAGCGCTCGCGACAGTAATGAAAAACTGTTTTTT TRBJ1-4 TRBV29-1 few NA
CASSVERVSHNEQFF TGTGCCAGCAGCGTAGAACGGGTTTCCCACAATGAGCAGTTCTTC TRBJ2-1 TRBV9 NA NA
CAWAPGGHEQYF TGTGCCTGGGCCCCCGGCGGCCACGAGCAGTACTTC TRBJ2-7 TRBV30 NA NA
CASSSQSLGRSRFNEQFF TGTGCCAGCAGCTCCCAATCCCTGGGCAGGTCCCGCTTCAATGAGCAGTTCTTC TRBJ2-1 TRBV7-2 NA NA
CASSLRLAGSTDTQYF TGTGCCAGCAGCCTCCGACTAGCGGGATCCACAGATACGCAGTATTTT TRBJ2-3 TRBV7-2 NA TRBD2
CASSLLLGLEKYF TGCGCCAGCAGCTTGCTTTTGGGACTAGAAAAGTACTTC TRBJ2-7 TRBV5-1 NA TRBD2
CAISDIERETEAFF TGTGCCATCAGTGATATAGAGCGGGAAACTGAAGCTTTCTTT TRBJ1-1 TRBV10-3 NA NA
CASSPEAGDNQPQHF TGTGCCAGCTCACCAGAGGCAGGGGACAATCAGCCCCAGCATTTT TRBJ1-5 TRBV18 NA NA
CAWSPYQETQYF TGTGCCTGGAGTCCATACCAAGAGACCCAGTACTTC TRBJ2-5 TRBV30 NA NA
CASSYAGQDQPQHF TGTGCCAGCAGTTATGCAGGGCAAGATCAGCCCCAGCATTTT TRBJ1-5 TRBV6-1 many NA
CASSIEPGTTTGELFF TGTGCCAGCAGCATCGAACCGGGAACAACAACCGGGGAGCTGTTTTTT TRBJ2-2 TRBV4-2 few NA
CAWSATPQYEQYF TGTGCCTGGAGTGCGACACCGCAATACGAGCAGTACTTC TRBJ2-7 TRBV30 NA NA
CASSPRENSPLHF TGTGCCAGCAGCCCCCGGGAGAATTCACCCCTCCACTTT TRBJ1-6 TRBV14 NA NA
CASRDSGQGGNEQFF TGTGCCAGCAGAGACTCAGGACAGGGGGGCAATGAGCAGTTCTTC TRBJ2-1 TRBV28 few TRBD1
CASNWAGSGANVLTF TGTGCCAGCAATTGGGCGGGCTCTGGGGCCAACGTCCTGACTTTC TRBJ2-6 TRBV2 many NA
CASSLLGGDTQYF TGCGCCAGCAGCTTGTTAGGGGGAGATACGCAGTATTTT TRBJ2-3 TRBV5-1 few NA
CATSSLGSSGVGVNEQFF TGTGCCACCAGCTCACTTGGGAGTAGCGGAGTCGGGGTAAATGAGCAGTTCTTC TRBJ2-1 TRBV15 NA NA
CASSLRVGPGVQYF TGTGCCAGCAGCTTGAGGGTTGGGCCCGGGGTTCAGTACTTC TRBJ2-5 TRBV5-6 few NA
CASSIGQGTHEQYF TGTGCCAGCAGCATAGGACAGGGGACCCACGAGCAGTACTTC TRBJ2-7 TRBV7-9 few TRBD1
CASNPDRTDYGYTF TGCGCCAGCAACCCGGACAGGACCGACTATGGCTACACCTTC TRBJ1-2 TRBV10-2 NA TRBD1
CAISDLGLGSNQPQHF TGTGCCATCAGTGACTTGGGACTGGGAAGCAATCAGCCCCAGCATTTT TRBJ1-5 TRBV10-3 NA NA
CASRIQGDTGELFF TGTGCCAGCAGGATACAGGGGGACACCGGGGAGCTGTTTTTT TRBJ2-2 TRBV6-4 many TRBD1
CASSYSRSAYEQYF TGTGCCAGCAGTTACTCGAGGTCCGCCTACGAGCAGTACTTC TRBJ2-7 TRBV6-5 NA NA
CSGTGTLNTEAFF TGCAGCGGTACCGGGACATTGAACACTGAAGCTTTCTTT TRBJ1-1 TRBV29-1 NA NA
CASSLEPGKAYEQYF TGTGCCAGCAGCTTAGAGCCAGGGAAAGCCTACGAGCAGTACTTC TRBJ2-7 TRBV7-6 few NA
CASDPGQGTASEPQHF TGTGCTAGTGACCCCGGACAGGGGACGGCTTCTGAGCCCCAGCATTTT TRBJ1-5 TRBV12-5 few TRBD1
CASSLPQGSAYEQYF TGTGCCAGCAGTTTGCCCCAGGGGTCCGCCTACGAGCAGTACTTC TRBJ2-7 TRBV28 NA NA
CAWRWGEETQYF TGTGCCTGGAGATGGGGGGAGGAGACCCAGTACTTC TRBJ2-5 TRBV30 few NA
CAWSGQRDEAFF TGTGCCTGGAGTGGTCAGCGCGACGAAGCTTTCTTT TRBJ1-1 TRBV30 few NA
CAWRTGNEHQHF TGTGCATGGAGAACGGGGAATGAGCACCAGCATTTT TRBJ1-5 TRBV30 NA NA
CASSLATGQGEAFGYTF TGTGCCAGCAGCTTAGCAACCGGACAGGGGGAGGCTTTTGGCTACACCTTC TRBJ1-2 TRBV7-8 NA TRBD1